The 26 T cell receptor beta chains below were found in one sample sequenced in a study of T cells expressing NK-cell markers. TCRdb reanalyzed the 5' RACE reads, giving one entry per CDR3 protein sequence and no DNA. The listing contains about 160,000 distinct CDR3 sequences. The sample taken for sequencing was blood T cells: a sorted CD56 or NKG2C T cell subset, CD4+ or CD8+ T cells, or bulk PBMC T cells (not recorded which). Receptors originate from a man aged 18-75 years in good health.

V and J are TRBV4-1 and TRBJ2-7. Germline V gene data show CDR1 as MGHRA and CDR2 as YSYEKL. The CDR3 is 16 amino acids. The CDR3 is CASSRFSSFWIHEQYF.

The chain uses TRBV7-8 and TRBJ2-1. The CDR3 runs to 13 residues. Per the germline V gene, CDR1 is SGHVS and CDR2 is FQNEAQ. The CDR3: CASRIIRSNEQFF.

V and J are TRBV19 and TRBJ2-3; TCRdb selects TRBD2, and the lack of DNA leaves this call unchecked. Germline CDR1 reads LNHDA; CDR2 reads SQIVND (reference sequence). The CDR3 is 15 amino acids. This CDR3 reads CASSISQRSTDTQYF. Filled out from reference TRBV19 and TRBJ2-3, the complete variable domain reads DGGITQSPKYLFRKEGQNVTLSCEQNLNHDAMYWYRQDPGQGLRLIYYSQIVNDFQKGDIAEGYSVSREKKESFPLTVTSAQKNPTAFYLCASSISQRSTDTQYFGPGTRLTVL.

The rearrangement joins TRBV5-4 to TRBJ2-7; the D call of TRBD2 rests on TCRdb alone, since no DNA is present to check it. The germline gives CDR1 SGHNT, CDR2 YYREEE (reference sequence). CDR3 size: 12 residues. CDR3 region: CASSRVPYEQYF. The complete variable domain, with remaining parts taken from reference TRBV5-4 and TRBJ2-7, reads ETGVTQSPTHLIKTRGQQVTLRCSSQSGHNTVSWYQQALGQGPQFIFQYYREEENGRGNFPPRFSGLQFPNYSSELNVNALELDDSALYLCASSRVPYEQYFGPGTRLTVT.

The rearrangement links TRBV6-1 to TRBJ1-3. This CDR3 has 14 amino acids. CDR1 is MNHNS, CDR2 SASEGT, per germline. The CDR3 sequence: CASTTENSGNTIYF.

This chain connects TRBV27 to TRBJ2-5; there is no DNA to check the TCRdb D call of TRBD1. The CDR3 runs 14 residues. CDR1 and CDR2 (germline): MNHEY, SMNVEV (reference sequence). The CDR3 loop is CASSLSRGSQTQYF.

The chain joins TRBV12-3 or TRBV12-4 to TRBJ1-5; TCRdb indicates TRBD1, and absent DNA this call remains unverified. CDR3 length equals 15 residues. The CDR3 sequence: CASSWDRNINQPQHF.

The chain joins TRBV6-5 to TRBJ2-3; TCRdb returns TRBD1, unconfirmable since there is no DNA. Germline CDR1 is MNHEY and CDR2 is SVGAGI. The CDR3 covers 17 residues. CDR3 sequence: CASSYSTGAGATDTQYF.

The V and J genes are TRBV3-1 and TRBJ2-2. CDR1 is LGHDT and CDR2 is YNNKEL in the germline V gene (reference sequence). The CDR3 sequence is 16 residues long. CDR3 in amino acids: CASSQEGYTKSGELFF.

The J gene is TRBJ2-1, the V gene TRBV4-1. The CDR3 has 16 residues. Germline V CDR1 and CDR2: MGHRA, YSYEKL. CDR3 protein: CASSQGGGYSYNEQFF.

The V and J genes are TRBV5-1 and TRBJ1-1; the D call of TRBD1 rests on TCRdb alone, since no DNA is present to check it. Germline V gives CDR1 SGHRS, CDR2 YFSETQ. There are 15 residues in the CDR3. The CDR3 reads CASSSGGSGGTEAFF.

The genes are TRBV4-1 and TRBJ2-1; TCRdb picks TRBD2, but there is no DNA to check that call. The CDR3 runs 16 residues. In germline, CDR1 is MGHRA, CDR2 YSYEKL. The CDR3 protein is CASSQVPRSSGNEQFF.

V usage is TRBV4-2 and J usage is TRBJ2-7. Germline CDR1 is LGHNA and CDR2 is YNFKEQ. The CDR3 has 15 residues. The CDR3 is CASSQVVDGTYEQYF.

The V and J genes are TRBV27 and TRBJ1-4; TCRdb outputs TRBD1, but without DNA this stays unchecked. Germline V gene data show CDR1 as MNHEY and CDR2 as SMNVEV (reference sequence). This CDR3 comprises 15 residues. CDR3 in amino acids: CASSLWTGTNEKLFF.

The chain is built from TRBV7-9 and TRBJ2-5; TCRdb proposes TRBD1, but this gene call is untestable without DNA. The CDR3 covers 15 residues. The germline gives CDR1 SEHNR, CDR2 FQNEAQ (reference sequence). The CDR3 sequence: CASSSRERWGETQYF.

The genes are TRBV19 and TRBJ1-4; TCRdb lists TRBD1, though no DNA is available to test this call. The germline CDR1 and CDR2 sequences are LNHDA and SQIVND (reference sequence). This CDR3 has 15 amino acids. This CDR3 is CASSDGTGLKEKLFF.

The rearrangement joins TRBV20-1 to TRBJ1-5; absent DNA, TCRdb's TRBD1 call cannot be checked. The CDR3 is made up of 14 amino acids. The germline CDR1 and CDR2 sequences are DFQATT and SNEGSKA (reference sequence). CDR3 loop: CSARAGYGNQPQHF.

The chain employs TRBV28 and TRBJ2-5; TCRdb's D call of TRBD1 is untestable without DNA. The germline V gene has CDR1 MDHEN and CDR2 SYDVKM. CDR3 length: 15 amino acids. The CDR3 region is CASSPSWDGEETQYF. The full variable domain, its missing parts supplied by reference TRBV28 and TRBJ2-5, is DVKVTQSSRYLVKRTGEKVFLECVQDMDHENMFWYRQDPGLGLRLIYFSYDVKMKEKGDIPEGYSVSREKKERFSLILESASTNQTSMYLCASSPSWDGEETQYFGPGTRLLVL.

V gene TRBV11-2 combines with J gene TRBJ1-1; no DNA is available, so the TRBD1 call from TCRdb remains unchecked. This CDR3 is built from 15 residues. Looked up from germline, CDR1 is SGHAT and CDR2 is FQNNGV. CDR3 region: CASSLGGEGATEAFF.

The chain carries TRBV10-3 and TRBJ2-5; checking the TCRdb D call of TRBD2 is not possible without DNA. CDR3 length: 13 amino acids. Germline CDR1 is ENHRY and CDR2 is SYGVKD. The CDR3 sequence: CAISELSGETQYF.

The rearrangement joins TRBV4-2 to TRBJ2-4; TCRdb's D call of TRBD1 is untestable without DNA. Germline CDR1 LGHNA, CDR2 YNFKEQ. This CDR3 region has 17 residues. The CDR3 reads CASSQASRGRLTNIQYF.

CDR3 in amino acids: CASSPIGHDFSGNTIYF. The chain carries TRBV3-1 and TRBJ1-3; TCRdb proposes TRBD1, but this gene call is untestable without DNA. The length of the CDR3 is 17 residues. Germline values: CDR1 LGHDT, CDR2 YNNKEL (reference sequence).

This chain uses TRBV27 with TRBJ2-4; the TRBD2 assignment by TCRdb is unverifiable without DNA. The CDR3 spans 17 residues. Germline V gene lookup returns CDR1 MNHEY and CDR2 SMNVEV (reference sequence). The CDR3: CASKTVRGGNTKNIQYF.

The V gene is TRBV4-2, the J gene TRBJ2-3; TCRdb proposes TRBD2, but this gene call is untestable without DNA. This CDR3 is 16 amino acids long. Germline CDR1 reads LGHNA; CDR2 reads YNFKEQ. The CDR3 spells CASSQTGTSGADTQYF.

The chain uses TRBV7-6 and TRBJ2-2; the D call of TRBD1 rests on TCRdb alone, since no DNA is present to check it. Germline loops: CDR1 SGHVS, CDR2 FNYEAQ. The CDR3 runs 13 residues. Here the CDR3 reads CASSRTWPGELFF.

This chain uses TRBV7-9 with TRBJ2-1; the TCRdb call, TRBD1, lacks DNA for checking. Germline-derived CDR1 and CDR2 are SEHNR and FQNEAQ (reference sequence). The CDR3 sequence is 12 residues long. The CDR3 sequence: CASSAPYNEQFF.